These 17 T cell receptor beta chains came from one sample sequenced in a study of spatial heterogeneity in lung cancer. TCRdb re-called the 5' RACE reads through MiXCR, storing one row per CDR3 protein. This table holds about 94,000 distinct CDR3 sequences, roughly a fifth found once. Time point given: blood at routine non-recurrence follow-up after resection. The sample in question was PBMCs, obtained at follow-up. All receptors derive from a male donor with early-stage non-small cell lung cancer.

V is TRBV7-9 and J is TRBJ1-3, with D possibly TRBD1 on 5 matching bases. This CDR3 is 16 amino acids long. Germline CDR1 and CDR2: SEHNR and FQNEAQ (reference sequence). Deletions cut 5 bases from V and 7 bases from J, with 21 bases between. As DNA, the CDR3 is TGTGCCAGCAGCCATGGACAACCGGGTGCCGGCAACACCATATATTTT. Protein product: CASSHGQPGAGNTIYF.

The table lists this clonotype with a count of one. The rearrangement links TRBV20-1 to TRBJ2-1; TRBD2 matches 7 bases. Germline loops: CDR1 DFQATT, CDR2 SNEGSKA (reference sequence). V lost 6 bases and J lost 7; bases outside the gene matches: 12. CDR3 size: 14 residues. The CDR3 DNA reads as TGCAGTGCAGCTCTAGCGGCCCTGGGGAATGAGCAGTTCTTC. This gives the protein CSAALAALGNEQFF.

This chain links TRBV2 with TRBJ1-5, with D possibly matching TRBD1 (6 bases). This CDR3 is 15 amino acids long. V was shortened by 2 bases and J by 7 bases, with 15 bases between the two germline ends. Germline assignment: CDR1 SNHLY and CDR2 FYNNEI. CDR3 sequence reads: CASSEFGGQGQPQHF. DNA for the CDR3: TGTGCCAGCAGTGAATTCGGGGGGCAGGGGCAGCCCCAGCATTTT.

The CDR3 sequence is CATKERGTTGELFF. The CDR3 nucleotides are TGTGCCACCAAAGAGCGGGGGACGACCGGGGAGCTGTTTTTT. The rearrangement uses TRBV24-1 and TRBJ2-2; 8 nucleotides align to TRBD2. CDR3 length: 14 residues. CDR1 and CDR2 (germline): KGHDR, SFDVKD. Trimming at V came to 8 bases and at J to 5 bases, leaving 6 bases not matched to a gene.

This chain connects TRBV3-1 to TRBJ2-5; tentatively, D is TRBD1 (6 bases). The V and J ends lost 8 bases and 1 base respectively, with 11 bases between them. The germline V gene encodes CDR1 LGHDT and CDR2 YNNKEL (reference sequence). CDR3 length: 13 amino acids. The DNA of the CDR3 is TGTGCCAGCTGCCGGACAGCCCAAGAGACCCAGTACTTC. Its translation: CASCRTAQETQYF.

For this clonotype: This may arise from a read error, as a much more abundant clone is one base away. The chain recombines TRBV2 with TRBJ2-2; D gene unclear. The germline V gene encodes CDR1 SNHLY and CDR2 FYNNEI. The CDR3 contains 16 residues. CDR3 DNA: TGTGTCAGCAGAGCTTACTCTTACGGTAACACCGGGGAGCTGTTTTTT. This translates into CVSRAYSYGNTGELFF. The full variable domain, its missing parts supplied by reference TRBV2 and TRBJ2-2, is EPEVTQTPSHQVTQMGQEVILRCVPISNHLYFYWYRQILGQKVEFLVSFYNNEISEKSEIFDDQFSVERPDGSNFTLKIRSTKLEDSAMYFCVSRAYSYGNTGELFFGEGSRLTVL.

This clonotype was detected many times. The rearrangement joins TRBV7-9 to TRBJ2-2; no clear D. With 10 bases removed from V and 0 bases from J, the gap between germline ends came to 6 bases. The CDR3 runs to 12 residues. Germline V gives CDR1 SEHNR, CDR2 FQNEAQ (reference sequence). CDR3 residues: CAITPNTGELFF. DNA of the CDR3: TGTGCCATCACCCCGAACACCGGGGAGCTGTTTTTT.

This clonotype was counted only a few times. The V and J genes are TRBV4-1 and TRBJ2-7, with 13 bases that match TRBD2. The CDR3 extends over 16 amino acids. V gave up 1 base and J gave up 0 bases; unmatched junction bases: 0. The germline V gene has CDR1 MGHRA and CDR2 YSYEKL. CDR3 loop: CASSQGTSGSSYEQYF. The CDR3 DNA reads TGCGCCAGCAGCCAAGGGACTAGCGGGAGCTCCTACGAGCAGTACTTC.

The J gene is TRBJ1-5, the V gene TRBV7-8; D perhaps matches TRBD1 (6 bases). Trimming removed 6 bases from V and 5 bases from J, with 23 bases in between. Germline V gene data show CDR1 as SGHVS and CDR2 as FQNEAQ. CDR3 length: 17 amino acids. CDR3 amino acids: CASSPRPGTLADQPQHF. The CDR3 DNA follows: TGTGCCAGCAGTCCAAGGCCCGGGACATTGGCTGATCAGCCCCAGCATTTT.

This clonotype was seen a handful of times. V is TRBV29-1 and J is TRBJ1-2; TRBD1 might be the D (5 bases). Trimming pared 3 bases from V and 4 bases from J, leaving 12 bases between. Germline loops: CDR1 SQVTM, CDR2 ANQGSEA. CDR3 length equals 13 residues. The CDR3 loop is CSVDGQGGYGYTF. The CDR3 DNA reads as TGCAGCGTTGACGGTCAGGGCGGCTATGGCTACACCTTC.

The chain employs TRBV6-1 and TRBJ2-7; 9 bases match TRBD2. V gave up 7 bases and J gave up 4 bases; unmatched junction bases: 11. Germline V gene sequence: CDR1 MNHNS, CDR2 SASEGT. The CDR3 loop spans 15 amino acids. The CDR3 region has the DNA TGTGCCAGCACAGGGGCGGGAGGGAGAATATACGAGCAGTACTTC. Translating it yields CASTGAGGRIYEQYF.

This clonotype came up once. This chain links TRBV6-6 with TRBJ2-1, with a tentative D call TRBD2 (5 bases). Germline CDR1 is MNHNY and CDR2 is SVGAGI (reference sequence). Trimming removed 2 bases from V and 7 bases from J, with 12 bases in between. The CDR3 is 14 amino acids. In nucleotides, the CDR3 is TGTGCCAGCAGTTACAAGATCCAGCGGAATGAGCAGTTCTTC. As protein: CASSYKIQRNEQFF.

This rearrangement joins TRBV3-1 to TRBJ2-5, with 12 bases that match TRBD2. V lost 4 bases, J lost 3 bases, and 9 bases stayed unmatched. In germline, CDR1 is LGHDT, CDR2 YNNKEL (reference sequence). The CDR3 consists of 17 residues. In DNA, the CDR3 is TGTGCCAGCAGCCTCCCTAGCGGGAGGGCCGGGGAAGAGACCCAGTACTTC. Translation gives CASSLPSGRAGEETQYF.

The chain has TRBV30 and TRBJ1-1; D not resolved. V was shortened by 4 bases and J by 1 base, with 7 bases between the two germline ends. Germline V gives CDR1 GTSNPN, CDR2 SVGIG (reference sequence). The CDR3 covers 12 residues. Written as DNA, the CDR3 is TGTGCCTGGATACAGCAGAACACTGAAGCTTTCTTT. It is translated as CAWIQQNTEAFF.

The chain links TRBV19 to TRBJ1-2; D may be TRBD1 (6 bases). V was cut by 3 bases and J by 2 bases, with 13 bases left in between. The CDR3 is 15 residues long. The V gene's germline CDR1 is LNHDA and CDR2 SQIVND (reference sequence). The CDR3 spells CASSISRDNNYGYTF. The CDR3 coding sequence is TGTGCCAGTAGTATCAGTCGGGACAACAACTATGGCTACACCTTC. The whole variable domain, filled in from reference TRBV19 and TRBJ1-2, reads DGGITQSPKYLFRKEGQNVTLSCEQNLNHDAMYWYRQDPGQGLRLIYYSQIVNDFQKGDIAEGYSVSREKKESFPLTVTSAQKNPTAFYLCASSISRDNNYGYTFGSGTRLTVV.

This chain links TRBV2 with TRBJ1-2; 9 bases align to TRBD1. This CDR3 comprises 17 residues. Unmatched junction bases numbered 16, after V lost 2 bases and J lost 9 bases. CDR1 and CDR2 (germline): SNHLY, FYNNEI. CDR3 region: CASSETMGSGTGSRYTF. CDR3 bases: TGTGCCAGCAGTGAAACCATGGGTTCCGGGACAGGGTCGCGCTACACCTTC.

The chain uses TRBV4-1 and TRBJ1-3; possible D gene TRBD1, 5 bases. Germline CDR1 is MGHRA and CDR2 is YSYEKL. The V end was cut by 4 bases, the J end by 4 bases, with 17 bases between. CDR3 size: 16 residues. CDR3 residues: CASSRREGPDGNTIYF. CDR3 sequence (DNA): TGCGCCAGCAGCCGAAGAGAGGGGCCTGACGGAAACACCATATATTTT.